This T cell receptor (beta chain) was recorded in a study of T-cell reconstitution after alpha-beta-depleted transplantation in children. Study-level findings and limits: Several hundred expanded graft clones reportedly gave rise to the alpha-beta T cells present about two months after transplant.

V was cut by 5 bases and J by 2 bases, with 13 bases left in between. This CDR3 is built from 14 residues. The germline V gene encodes CDR1 MDHEN and CDR2 SYDVKM. This clonotype has a count of ten or more. The antigen is not known. Construction of the TCRbeta library involved unique molecular identifiers. TCRdb re-called the PCR reads through MiXCR, storing one row per CDR3 protein. This table has 200,000 to 250,000 distinct CDR3 sequences, roughly a tenth appearing once. This chain joins TRBV28 and TRBJ2-7; D is possibly TRBD2 (5 bases). The sample consisted of PBMCs, taken before TCRalphabeta/CD19-depleted stem cell transplant. This clonotype was sampled from a child in the first two years of life with acute myeloid leukemia, due to receive a stem cell transplant. CDR3 coding DNA: TGTGCCAGCAGTACCCCCGGGGTCGCCTACGAGCAGTACTTC. This gives the protein CASSTPGVAYEQYF.